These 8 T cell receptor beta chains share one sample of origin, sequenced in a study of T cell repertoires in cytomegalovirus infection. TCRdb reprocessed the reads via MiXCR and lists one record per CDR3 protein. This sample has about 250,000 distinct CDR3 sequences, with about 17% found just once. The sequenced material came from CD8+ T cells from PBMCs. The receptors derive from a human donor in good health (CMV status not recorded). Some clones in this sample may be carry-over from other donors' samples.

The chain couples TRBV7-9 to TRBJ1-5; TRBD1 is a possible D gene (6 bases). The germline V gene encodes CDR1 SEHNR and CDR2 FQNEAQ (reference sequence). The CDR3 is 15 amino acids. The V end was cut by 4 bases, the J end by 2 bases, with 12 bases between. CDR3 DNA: TGTGCCAGCAGCTCGGATACAGGGCGCAATCAGCCCCAGCATTTT. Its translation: CASSSDTGRNQPQHF.

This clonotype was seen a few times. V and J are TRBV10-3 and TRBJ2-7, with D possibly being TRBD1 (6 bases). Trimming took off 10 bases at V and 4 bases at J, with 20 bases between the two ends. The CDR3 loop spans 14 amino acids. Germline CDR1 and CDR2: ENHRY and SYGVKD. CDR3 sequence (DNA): TGTGCCACCGCTTCTCAGGGGAATTGGTACGAGCAGTACTTC. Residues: CATASQGNWYEQYF.

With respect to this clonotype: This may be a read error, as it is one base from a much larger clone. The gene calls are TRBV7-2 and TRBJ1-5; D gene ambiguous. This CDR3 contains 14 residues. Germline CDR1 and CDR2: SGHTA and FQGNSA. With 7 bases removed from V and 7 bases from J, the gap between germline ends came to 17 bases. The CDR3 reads CASILIEEWQPQHF. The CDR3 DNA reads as TGTGCCAGCATCTTGATCGAGGAGTGGCAGCCCCAGCATTTT.

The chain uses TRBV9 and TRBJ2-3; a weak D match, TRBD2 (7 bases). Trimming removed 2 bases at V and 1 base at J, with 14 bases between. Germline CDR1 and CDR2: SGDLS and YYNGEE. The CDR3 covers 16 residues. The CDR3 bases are TGTGCCAGCAGCGTCGAAGGGGGGGCCCGCACAGATACGCAGTATTTT. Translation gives CASSVEGGARTDTQYF.

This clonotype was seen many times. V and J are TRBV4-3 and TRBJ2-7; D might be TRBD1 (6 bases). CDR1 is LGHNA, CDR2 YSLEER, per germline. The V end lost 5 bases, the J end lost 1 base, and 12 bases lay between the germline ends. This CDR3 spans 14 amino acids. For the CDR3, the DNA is TGCGCCAGCAGCTTAGGGACACGTTCCTACGAGCAGTACTTC. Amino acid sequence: CASSLGTRSYEQYF.

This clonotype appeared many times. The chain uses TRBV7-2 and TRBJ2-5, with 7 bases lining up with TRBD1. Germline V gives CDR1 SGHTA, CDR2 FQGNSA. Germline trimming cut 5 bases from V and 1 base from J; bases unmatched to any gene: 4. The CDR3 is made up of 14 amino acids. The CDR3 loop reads CASSPWTGQETQYF. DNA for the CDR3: TGTGCCAGCAGCCCATGGACAGGCCAAGAGACCCAGTACTTC.

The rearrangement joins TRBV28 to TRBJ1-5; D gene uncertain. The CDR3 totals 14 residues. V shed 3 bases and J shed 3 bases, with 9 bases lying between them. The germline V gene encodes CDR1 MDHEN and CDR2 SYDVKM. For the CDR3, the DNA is TGTGCCAGCAGTTTCGACCTTCTCAATCAGCCCCAGCATTTT. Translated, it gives CASSFDLLNQPQHF.

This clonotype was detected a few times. The chain's CDR3 is CASRRGSSTDTQYF. CDR3 coding DNA: TGTGCCAGTAGAAGGGGGTCTAGCACAGATACGCAGTATTTT. The chain recombines TRBV11-2 with TRBJ2-3, with D possibly matching TRBD1 (6 bases). The CDR3 sequence is 14 residues long. V was shortened by 9 bases and J by 0 bases, with 13 bases between the two germline ends. CDR1 and CDR2 (germline): SGHAT, FQNNGV.